Listed here is a single T cell receptor beta chain. The antigen remains unidentified. The data are from a study of cytotoxic CD8 clonotypes in ibrutinib-treated CLL. Whole-study context: Averaging across samples gave approximately 260,000 productive templates and approximately 87,000 productive rearrangements. Regarding the study as a whole: Samples from sustained-remission and progressing patients were taken at different times. Public clonotypes showed up rarely, and on treatment they shrank or held steady.

Trimming took off 4 bases at V and 1 base at J, with 12 bases between the two ends. The germline gives CDR1 SQVTM, CDR2 ANQGSEA. This CDR3 is built from 14 residues. A 1 in 200,000 to 1 in 1 million T cell depth was the sequencing target. Using immunoSEQ multiplex PCR, the repertoire was profiled, and TCRdb retains in-frame clones only, with some absent. The sample lists under 150,000 clones, 80% to 90% seen once, with around 3% in the top ten. The origin of this receptor is a human donor with chronic lymphocytic leukemia. Sequencing used PBMCs, obtained after 24 months of ibrutinib treatment. The chain links TRBV29-1 to TRBJ2-3, with D tentatively TRBD1 (5 bases). The CDR3 coding sequence is TGCAGCGTTGGAATAGCACAGGGCACAGATACGCAGTATTTT. Its protein product is CSVGIAQGTDTQYF.